This passage covers 20 T cell receptor beta chains from one sample sequenced in a study of blood T cell repertoires in COVID-19. Sequencing was performed with immunoSEQ multiplex PCR; in TCRdb, only in-frame clones are kept and a portion is missing. Here the sample spans around 380,000 clones, 80% to 90% being singletons. Sequencing was done on a sample of PBMCs or T cells enriched from blood (not recorded which). The receptors here all came from a man aged 30 to 39 who had recovered from COVID-19.

This clone was detected only a few times. The V gene is TRBV5-1, the J gene TRBJ1-2; D is unresolved. CDR1 is SGHRS, CDR2 YFSETQ, per germline. V lost 1 base to trimming and J lost 5 bases, with 9 bases between them. There are 13 residues in the CDR3. The chain's CDR3 is CASSLSPEYGYTF. The DNA for the CDR3 is TGCGCCAGCAGCTTGTCGCCAGAATATGGCTACACCTTC.

This clone has a handful of counts. CDR3 sequence: CASSPTGTNEKLFF. In DNA, the CDR3 is TGTGCCAGCTCACCTACAGGGACGAACGAAAAACTGTTTTTT. The chain is built from TRBV18 and TRBJ1-4; D possibly corresponds to TRBD1 (6 bases). V lost 3 bases, J lost 8 bases, and 13 bases lay in between. Germline V gene data show CDR1 as KGHSH and CDR2 as LQKENI. The CDR3 loop spans 14 amino acids.

The chain has TRBV5-6 and TRBJ1-1, with 7 nucleotides matching TRBD1. Germline V CDR1 and CDR2: SGHDT, YYEEEE. The J segment lost 7 bases and the V segment lost 3 bases, leaving 9 bases of the junction unmatched. The CDR3 is 14 amino acids. The CDR3 bases are TGTGCCAGCAGCTGGGGGCCTCGGGACAGTGAAGCTTTCTTT. This gives the protein CASSWGPRDSEAFF.

V is TRBV5-1 and J is TRBJ1-2; D unresolved. The CDR3 runs 13 residues. Per germline, CDR1 SGHRS and CDR2 YFSETQ. V was clipped by 0 bases and J by 2 bases, with 5 bases between them. CDR3 in amino acids: CASSLAQNYGYTF. The CDR3 DNA follows: TGCGCCAGCAGCTTGGCACAGAACTATGGCTACACCTTC.

J is TRBJ1-6 and V is TRBV27, with a weak D call TRBD1 (5 bases). V was pared by 2 bases and J by 11 bases, with 13 bases between. From germline, CDR1 is MNHEY and CDR2 SMNVEV (reference sequence). CDR3 size: 14 residues. The CDR3 protein is CASSLRERGTPLHF. CDR3 DNA sequence: TGTGCCAGCAGTTTAAGGGAGCGGGGGACACCCCTCCACTTT.

This chain links TRBV9 with TRBJ1-2; 10 bases are a match to TRBD1. V lost 3 bases to trimming and J lost 4 bases; unmatched junction nucleotides: 6. The CDR3 consists of 15 residues. Per the germline V gene, CDR1 is SGDLS and CDR2 is YYNGEE. CDR3 amino acids: CASSATGGAPYGYTF. The CDR3 DNA reads as TGTGCCAGCAGCGCGACAGGGGGCGCCCCCTATGGCTACACCTTC.

CDR3 DNA sequence: TGTGCCAGCAGCCAAGAGGCAGGGCATGACTATGGCTACACCTTC. Its translation is CASSQEAGHDYGYTF. The chain is built from TRBV14 and TRBJ1-2; a weak D match, TRBD1 (5 bases). Germline assignment: CDR1 SGHDN and CDR2 FVKESK. With 0 bases removed from V and 3 bases from J, the gap between germline ends came to 11 bases. The CDR3 runs 15 residues.

This clone has just one count. This chain links TRBV29-1 with TRBJ1-1; maybe TRBD1 (5 bases). V shed 6 bases and J shed 5 bases, with 16 bases lying between them. From germline, CDR1 is SQVTM and CDR2 ANQGSEA. This CDR3 is built from 13 residues. The CDR3 is CSVWVPGWTEAFF. The CDR3 nucleotides read TGCAGCGTGTGGGTGCCAGGGTGGACTGAAGCTTTCTTT.

V usage is TRBV14 and J usage is TRBJ1-4, with TRBD1 as a possible D gene (5 bases). CDR1 is SGHDN, CDR2 FVKESK, per germline. The CDR3 is 13 amino acids. Trimming removed 8 bases from V and 1 base from J, with 8 bases in between. The DNA of the CDR3 is TGTGCCAGCCGGGGGGAAACTAATGAAAAACTGTTTTTT. Its protein is CASRGETNEKLFF.

The gene calls are TRBV11-2 and TRBJ2-1, with TRBD1 identical over 7 bases. Per germline, CDR1 SGHAT and CDR2 FQNNGV. The CDR3 runs to 14 residues. V gave up 5 bases and J gave up 0 bases; unmatched junction bases: 1. The CDR3 nucleotides are TGTGCCAGCAGCCGGGACAGCTCCTACAATGAGCAGTTCTTC. Its protein is CASSRDSSYNEQFF. Supplemented by reference TRBV11-2 and TRBJ2-1, the full variable domain reads EAGVAQSPRYKIIEKRQSVAFWCNPISGHATLYWYQQILGQGPKLLIQFQNNGVVDDSQLPKDRFSAERLKGVDSTLKIQPAKLEDSAVYLCASSRDSSYNEQFFGPGTRLTVL.

The rearrangement links TRBV15 to TRBJ1-5; D might be TRBD1 (5 bases). This CDR3 comprises 15 residues. V lost 3 bases and J lost 2, with 11 bases in between. Per the germline V gene, CDR1 is LNHNV and CDR2 is YYDKDF (reference sequence). The CDR3 DNA follows: TGTGCCACCAGCAGTCGGGGGTTGGGCAATCAGCCCCAGCATTTT. It codes for CATSSRGLGNQPQHF.

The chain recombines TRBV20-1 with TRBJ1-4, with D tentatively TRBD1 (5 bases). Germline values: CDR1 DFQATT, CDR2 SNEGSKA (reference sequence). V shed 3 bases and J shed 2 bases, with 10 bases lying between them. CDR3 length equals 14 residues. CDR3 coding DNA: TGCAGTGCTAGTAAGGGGCCGACTAATGAAAAACTGTTTTTT. Amino acid sequence: CSASKGPTNEKLFF.

DNA for the CDR3: TGTGCCAGCTCCCCGGGCCCGGGGGGGGAGCAGCCCCAGCATTTT. Translation gives CASSPGPGGEQPQHF. The rearrangement joins TRBV18 to TRBJ1-5; TRBD1 is a possible D gene (5 bases). This CDR3 has 15 amino acids. Germline V gene lookup returns CDR1 KGHSH and CDR2 LQKENI. Trimming removed 6 bases from V and 7 bases from J, with 19 bases in between.

The chain links TRBV5-1 to TRBJ2-5; tentatively, D is TRBD2 (5 bases). There are 17 residues in the CDR3. In germline, CDR1 is SGHRS, CDR2 YFSETQ. Trimming stripped 0 bases from V and 4 bases from J, with 19 bases between. The CDR3 sequence: CASSLDPGPRAGETQYF. In DNA form, the CDR3 reads TGCGCCAGCAGCTTGGACCCCGGGCCTCGGGCGGGAGAGACCCAGTACTTC. Full variable domain (remainder filled in from reference TRBV5-1 and TRBJ2-5): KAGVTQTPRYLIKTRGQQVTLSCSPISGHRSVSWYQQTPGQGLQFLFEYFSETQRNKGNFPGRFSGRQFSNSRSEMNVSTLELGDSALYLCASSLDPGPRAGETQYFGPGTRLLVL.

The chain employs TRBV3-1 (or the pseudogene TRBV3-2) and TRBJ1-6; 7 bases are a match to TRBD1. Germline trimming cut 4 bases from V and 10 bases from J; bases unmatched to any gene: 10. This CDR3 contains 15 residues. In germline, CDR1 is LGHDT, CDR2 YNNKEL (reference sequence). As DNA, the CDR3 is TGTGCCAGCAGCCGAACTACAGGGGAGAGGTCACCCCTCCACTTT. Its translation: CASSRTTGERSPLHF.

V gene TRBV25-1 combines with J gene TRBJ1-2, with D maybe TRBD1 (5 bases). V lost 1 base and J lost 7, with 13 bases in between. The CDR3 totals 14 residues. Per the germline V gene, CDR1 is MGHDK and CDR2 is SYGVNS. CDR3 in DNA: TGTGCCAGCAGTGAATGGGGCAGGAACGGTGGCTACACCTTC. It specifies CASSEWGRNGGYTF.

This chain joins TRBV4-1 and TRBJ2-5; D is ambiguous. The CDR3 loop spans 13 amino acids. With 0 bases removed from V and 5 bases from J, the gap between germline ends came to 7 bases. CDR1 and CDR2 (germline): MGHRA, YSYEKL. The chain's CDR3 is CASSQEPVETQYF. DNA for the CDR3: TGCGCCAGCAGCCAAGAACCGGTGGAGACCCAGTACTTC.

As regards this clone: One junction end does not reproduce the germline sequence, and a read error may be involved. The rearrangement links TRBV15 to TRBJ2-7, with 9 bases aligning to TRBD1. This CDR3 region has 16 residues. Germline CDR1 reads LNHNV; CDR2 reads YYDKDF (reference sequence). This CDR3 is CATGRDRVSATYEQYF. In nucleotides, the CDR3 is TGTGCCACCGGCAGGGACAGGGTCTCCGCGACATACGAGCAGTACTTC.

This chain joins TRBV15 and TRBJ2-7, with D perhaps matching TRBD1 (7 bases). Per germline, CDR1 LNHNV and CDR2 YYDKDF (reference sequence). V was pared by 0 bases and J by 5 bases, with 14 bases between. CDR3 size: 15 residues. CDR3 DNA sequence: TGTGCCACCAGCAGAGATCCCCAGGGGGGAAACGAGCAGTACTTC. It codes for CATSRDPQGGNEQYF.

This clone was counted once. The rearrangement links TRBV7-2 to TRBJ1-2; 9 bases align to TRBD1. The CDR3 runs 14 residues. Trimming cost V 4 bases and J 3 bases; bases outside gene matches: 3. The V gene's germline CDR1 is SGHTA and CDR2 FQGNSA. As DNA, the CDR3 is TGTGCCAGCAGCTCACAGGGGGCGGACTATGGCTACACCTTC. It is translated as CASSSQGADYGYTF.